The present TCR beta chain was sequenced within a study of tumor and adjacent non-tumor tissue in lung cancer (dated by TCRdb to between 2017 and 2018). For the wider study: The cohort included roughly 11 adenocarcinoma, 2 squamous cell carcinoma and 1 small cell lung cancer patients. The approximately 15 patients were aged about 31 to 85 years, included around 10 men and 5 women, and had TNM stage I to III disease. In total, sequencing yielded 125,075,908 productive TCRbeta reads, which works out to an average of about 4 million reads per sample. The study compared bulk TCRbeta repertoires between lung tumor tissue and matched distant non-tumor lung tissue from 15 lung cancer patients. For each patient, one tumor sample and one normal lung sample were taken, giving roughly 30 paired specimens that underwent TCRbeta CDR3 sequencing. The research as a whole found: TCR diversity (inverse Simpson) was significantly higher in tumor than in normal lung tissue (roughly 430 vs 170, P = 0.0075, Mann-Whitney U test). Only around 14 patients were in the cohort, and the authors stated that larger samples and more detailed clinical data are needed. Neither the sequencing platform nor unique molecular identifiers are mentioned in the methods. In normal lung, the top 100 clones accounted for a significantly larger cumulative share of the repertoire than in tumor tissue. Because peripheral blood was not sequenced, the blood TCRbeta repertoires of the lung cancer patients in the study went unexamined. Younger patients had significantly higher TCR diversity, and higher tumor TCR diversity was associated with shorter overall and disease-free survival.

Libraries were constructed by multiplex PCR. These reads were obtained on an Illumina HiSeq 2500. TCRbeta libraries were built by three rounds of nested PCR using primers (Table S4), following protocols modified from ARM-PCR. Before sequencing, PCR products of 200-500 bp were excised from the gel and purified with the QIAquick gel extraction kit. From the authors' description of their analysis: Reads were cleaned using Trimmomatic, were merged into complete CDR3 sequences using FLASH, and were assigned to V(D)J germline segments using MiTCR. Clonal diversity was computed as the inverse Simpson's index with VDJtools. In-frame sequences lacking a premature stop codon were counted as productive reads. TCRdb trimmed public reads at Q25 via fastp, called clones via MiXCR and kept in-frame beta chains. Every entry covers one CDR3 protein and lists the most common genes and DNA from its rows. V and J calls and clone size were set by TCRdb, not the authors. Recorded for this sample are 110,000 or so distinct CDR3 sequences; roughly 80% of them occurred a single time. The ten largest make up approximately 35% of the sample.

Regarding this clonotype: The antigen it recognizes is unknown. The DNA is left out, because the CDR3 cannot be placed on it with certainty; the CDR3 is given as TCRdb lists it.

CDR1 and CDR2 (SGHAT, FQNNGV) derive from the germline V gene. From cysteine to phenylalanine, the CDR3 is 13 amino acids long. RNA was isolated from bulk, unsorted tissue, and RNA quality was assessed with a NanoDrop ND-1000 and an Agilent 2100. The donors were newly diagnosed lung cancer patients admitted for thoracic surgery in China from August to November 2014 who had not received prior chemotherapy. The study excluded patients who had received radiotherapy or chemotherapy before or who had another cancer at the same time. Surgical tissue pieces of about 1-2.3 cm3 were preserved in RNAlater solution and were kept at -80 degrees C until use.

The chain is assembled from TRBV11-2 and TRBJ1-2; the D call in the table, TRBD1, was not verified against the DNA. The source of this sequence is a woman aged 55-69 years with non-small cell lung cancer. Sequenced: lung tumor tissue. The CDR3 reads as follows: CTSSSDRDYGCIF.